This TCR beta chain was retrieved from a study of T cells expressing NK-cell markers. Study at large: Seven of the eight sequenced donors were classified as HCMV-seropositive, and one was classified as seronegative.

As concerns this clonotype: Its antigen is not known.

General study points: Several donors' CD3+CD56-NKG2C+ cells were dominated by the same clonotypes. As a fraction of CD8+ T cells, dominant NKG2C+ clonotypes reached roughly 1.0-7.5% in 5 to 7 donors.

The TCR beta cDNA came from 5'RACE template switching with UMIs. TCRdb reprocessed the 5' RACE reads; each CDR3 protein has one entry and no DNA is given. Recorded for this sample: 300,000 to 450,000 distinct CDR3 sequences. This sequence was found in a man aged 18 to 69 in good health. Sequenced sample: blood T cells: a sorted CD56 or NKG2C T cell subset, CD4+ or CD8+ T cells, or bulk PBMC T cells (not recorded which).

CDR3 protein: CASSDTSGATGELFF. The chain recombines TRBV9 with TRBJ2-2; with no DNA, the TCRdb D assignment of TRBD2 cannot be verified. CDR1 and CDR2 from the germline V gene are SGDLS and YYNGEE. The CDR3 covers 15 residues.